This T cell receptor beta chain was obtained from a study of T cells in Graves' hyperthyroidism and ophthalmopathy. RNA transcripts gave rise to amplified TCR beta CDR3 regions. The study used the HTBI primer set for a first-round RT-PCR of the TCR CDR3. Each CDR3 protein gets one entry after TCRdb re-called the multiplex PCR reads with MiXCR. The profile covers over 350,000 distinct CDR3 sequences, with over 12% appearing a single time and 25% to 30% taken by the ten largest. The CDR3 runs to 12 residues. The germline CDR1 and CDR2 sequences are SGHTA and FQGNSA. Trimming removed 5 bases from V and 9 bases from J, with 11 bases in between.

The V gene is TRBV7-2, the J gene TRBJ2-1, with a possible D match to TRBD1 (6 bases). Sequencing was performed on blood. This clonotype was sampled from a man aged 50 or older with Graves' ophthalmopathy. CDR3 amino acids: CASSRQGIEQFF. The DNA of the CDR3 is TGTGCCAGCAGCCGTCAGGGGATTGAGCAGTTCTTC.